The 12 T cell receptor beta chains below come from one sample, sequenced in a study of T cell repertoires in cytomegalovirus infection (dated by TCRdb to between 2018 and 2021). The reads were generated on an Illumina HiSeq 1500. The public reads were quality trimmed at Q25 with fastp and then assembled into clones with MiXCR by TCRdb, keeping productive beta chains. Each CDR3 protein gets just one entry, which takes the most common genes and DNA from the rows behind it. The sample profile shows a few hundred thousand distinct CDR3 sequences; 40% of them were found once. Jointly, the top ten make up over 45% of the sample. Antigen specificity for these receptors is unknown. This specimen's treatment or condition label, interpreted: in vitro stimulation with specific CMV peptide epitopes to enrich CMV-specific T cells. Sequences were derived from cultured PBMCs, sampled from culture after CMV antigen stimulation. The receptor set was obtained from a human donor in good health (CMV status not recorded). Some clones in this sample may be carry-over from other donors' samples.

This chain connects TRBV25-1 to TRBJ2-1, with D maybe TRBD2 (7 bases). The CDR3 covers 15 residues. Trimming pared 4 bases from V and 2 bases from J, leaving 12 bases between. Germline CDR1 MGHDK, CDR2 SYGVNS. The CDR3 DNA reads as TGTGCCAGCAGTGGGGGGGGGCAAACCTACAATGAGCAGTTCTTC. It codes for CASSGGGQTYNEQFF.

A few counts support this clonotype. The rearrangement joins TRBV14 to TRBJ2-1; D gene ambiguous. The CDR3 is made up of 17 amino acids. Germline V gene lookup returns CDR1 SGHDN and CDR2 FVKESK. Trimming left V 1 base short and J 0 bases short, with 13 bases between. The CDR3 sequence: CASSQGWAANSYNEQFF. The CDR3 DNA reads TGTGCCAGCAGCCAAGGCTGGGCGGCTAACTCCTACAATGAGCAGTTCTTC.

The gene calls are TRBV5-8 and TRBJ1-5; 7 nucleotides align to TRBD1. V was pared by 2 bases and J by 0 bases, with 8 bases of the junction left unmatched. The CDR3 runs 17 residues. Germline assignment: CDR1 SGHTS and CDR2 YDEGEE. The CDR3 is CASSLWAGGNSNQPQHF. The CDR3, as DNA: TGTGCCAGCAGCTTATGGGCAGGGGGGAATAGCAATCAGCCCCAGCATTTT.

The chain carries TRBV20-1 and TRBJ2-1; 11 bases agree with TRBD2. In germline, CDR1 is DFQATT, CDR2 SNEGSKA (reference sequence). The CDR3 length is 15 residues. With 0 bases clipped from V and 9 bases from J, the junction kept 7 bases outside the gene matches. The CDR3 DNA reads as TGCAGTGCTAGAGATTTAGCGGGAGGGCTATTTGAGCAGTTCTTC. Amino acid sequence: CSARDLAGGLFEQFF.

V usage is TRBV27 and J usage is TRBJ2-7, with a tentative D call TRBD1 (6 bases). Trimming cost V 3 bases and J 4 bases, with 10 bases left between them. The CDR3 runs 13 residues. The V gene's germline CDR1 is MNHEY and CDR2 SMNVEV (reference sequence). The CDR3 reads CASSFSRGYEQYF. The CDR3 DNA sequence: TGTGCCAGCAGTTTTTCCAGGGGTTACGAGCAGTACTTC.

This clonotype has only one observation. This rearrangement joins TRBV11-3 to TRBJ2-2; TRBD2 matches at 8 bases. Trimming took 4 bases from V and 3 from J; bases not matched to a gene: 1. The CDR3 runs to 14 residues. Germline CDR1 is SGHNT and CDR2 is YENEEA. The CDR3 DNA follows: TGTGCCAGCAGCTCGACTAGCGACACCGGGGAGCTGTTTTTT. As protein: CASSSTSDTGELFF.

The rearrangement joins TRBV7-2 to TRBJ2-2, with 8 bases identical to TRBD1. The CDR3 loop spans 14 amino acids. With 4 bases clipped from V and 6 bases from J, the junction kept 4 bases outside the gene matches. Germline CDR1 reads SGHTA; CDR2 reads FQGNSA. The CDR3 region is CASSSEDRAGELFF. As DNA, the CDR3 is TGTGCCAGCAGCTCAGAGGACAGGGCCGGGGAGCTGTTTTTT.

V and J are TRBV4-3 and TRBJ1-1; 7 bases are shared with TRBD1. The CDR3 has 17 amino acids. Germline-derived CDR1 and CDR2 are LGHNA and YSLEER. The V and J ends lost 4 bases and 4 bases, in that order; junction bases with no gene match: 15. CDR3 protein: CASSLFQTGTVGTEAFF. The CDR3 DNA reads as TGCGCCAGCAGCCTTTTCCAAACCGGGACAGTGGGCACTGAAGCTTTCTTT.

The CDR3 spells CATSDIERERGEQFF. The CDR3 DNA reads as TGTGCCACCAGTGATATCGAGCGGGAGCGCGGTGAGCAGTTCTTC. The gene calls are TRBV24-1 and TRBJ2-1; 8 bases are a match to TRBD2. V lost 3 bases, J lost 9 bases, and 9 bases stayed unmatched. The CDR3 loop spans 15 amino acids. Germline values: CDR1 KGHDR, CDR2 SFDVKD.

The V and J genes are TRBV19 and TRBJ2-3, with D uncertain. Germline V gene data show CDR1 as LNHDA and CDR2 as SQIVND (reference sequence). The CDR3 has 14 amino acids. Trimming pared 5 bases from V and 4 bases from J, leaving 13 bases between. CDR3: CASSSRSWADTQYF. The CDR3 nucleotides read TGTGCCAGTAGTTCCCGCTCCTGGGCAGATACGCAGTATTTT.

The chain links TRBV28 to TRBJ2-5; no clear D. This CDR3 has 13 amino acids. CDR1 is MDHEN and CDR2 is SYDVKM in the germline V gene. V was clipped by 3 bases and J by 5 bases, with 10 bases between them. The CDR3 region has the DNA TGTGCCAGCAGTTTTGGGGTCGGGGAGACCCAGTACTTC. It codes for CASSFGVGETQYF.

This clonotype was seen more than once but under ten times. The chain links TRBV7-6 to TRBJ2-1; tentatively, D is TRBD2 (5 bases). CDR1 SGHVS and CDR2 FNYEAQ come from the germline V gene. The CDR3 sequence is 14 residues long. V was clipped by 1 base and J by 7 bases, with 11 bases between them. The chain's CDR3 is CASSLGSTRNEQFF. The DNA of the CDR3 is TGTGCCAGCAGCTTAGGTAGTACTAGGAATGAGCAGTTCTTC. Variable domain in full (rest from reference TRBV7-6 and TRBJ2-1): GAGVSQSPRYKVTKRGQDVALRCDPISGHVSLYWYRQALGQGPEFLTYFNYEAQQDKSGLPNDRFSAERPEGSISTLTIQRTEQRDSAMYRCASSLGSTRNEQFFGPGTRLTVL.